What follows are 20 T cell receptor beta chains derived from one specimen sequenced in a study of T cell repertoires in cytomegalovirus infection (dated by TCRdb to the late 2010s). TCRdb names Illumina HiSeq 1500 as the instrument used. TCRdb reran the public reads through fastp at Q25 and MiXCR, keeping productive beta chains. Identical CDR3 proteins give one entry, which carries the most common genes and DNA. The sample records 300,000 to 400,000 distinct CDR3 sequences, 15% to 20% of which are singletons. The ten top clones hold 8.7% of the sample. What was sequenced was PBMCs. The receptors shown here come from a human donor in good health (CMV status not recorded). Some clones in this sample may be carry-over from other donors' samples.

Ten or more counts support this clonotype. The chain combines TRBV7-2 with TRBJ2-3; D is unclear. The CDR3 covers 13 residues. Looked up from germline, CDR1 is SGHTA and CDR2 is FQGNSA. V lost 2 bases, J lost 2 bases, and 5 bases lay in between. The DNA for the CDR3 is TGTGCCAGCAGCTTATCCCCCACAGATACGCAGTATTTT. This codes for CASSLSPTDTQYF.

A few counts support this clonotype. The chain combines TRBV12-3 or TRBV12-4 with TRBJ2-3; the match to TRBD1 covers 9 bases. The CDR3 runs to 14 residues. The trim removed 6 bases at V and 3 bases at J, leaving 4 bases unmatched. The CDR3 sequence is CASRTGTGTDTQYF. In DNA form, the CDR3 reads TGTGCCAGCAGAACCGGGACAGGGACAGATACGCAGTATTTT.

This clonotype came up many times. The V gene is TRBV7-6, the J gene TRBJ1-1; 8 nucleotides match TRBD1. The CDR3 spans 16 residues. V was clipped by 5 bases and J by 5 bases; unmatched bases: 13. CDR1 and CDR2 (germline): SGHVS, FNYEAQ. The CDR3 protein is CASSLVGRGQRTEAFF. The CDR3 DNA reads as TGTGCCAGCAGCCTAGTGGGCAGGGGGCAGAGGACTGAAGCTTTCTTT.

The rearrangement links TRBV29-1 to TRBJ2-1; tentatively, D is TRBD2 (7 bases). The CDR3 runs to 15 residues. The V end was cut by 7 bases, the J end by 4 bases, with 20 bases between. CDR1 SQVTM and CDR2 ANQGSEA come from the germline V gene. The CDR3 region has the DNA TGCAGCGCGGGGGGCGGAACCACAACTTACAATGAGCAGTTCTTC. It translates to CSAGGGTTTYNEQFF.

This clonotype was observed at least ten times. The chain recombines TRBV7-2 with TRBJ2-3; D is possibly TRBD2 (5 bases). Trimming cost V 1 base and J 1 base, with 15 bases left between them. Germline V gives CDR1 SGHTA, CDR2 FQGNSA. The length of the CDR3 is 17 residues. CDR3 protein: CASSLDPPRTGTDTQYF. DNA of the CDR3: TGTGCCAGCAGCTTAGATCCCCCTCGGACTGGCACAGATACGCAGTATTTT.

In its sample, this clonotype was seen a few times. The V gene is TRBV6-1, the J gene TRBJ2-7; D ambiguous. The CDR3 spans 13 residues. Germline loops: CDR1 MNHNS, CDR2 SASEGT. The V end was cut by 8 bases, the J end by 2 bases, with 13 bases between. CDR3 coding DNA: TGTGCCAGCCCCCGGGCCAGCACCTACGAGCAGTACTTC. Amino acid sequence: CASPRASTYEQYF.

This clonotype was counted many times. The chain joins TRBV7-8 to TRBJ2-4; D is unclear. Germline CDR1 reads SGHVS; CDR2 reads FQNEAQ. The CDR3 runs to 15 residues. V lost 2 bases, J lost 8 bases, and 16 bases lay in between. CDR3 in DNA: TGTGCCAGCAGCTTAAGGTACAAGGCCCGGGACATTCAGTACTTC. The encoded protein is CASSLRYKARDIQYF.

This clonotype turned up a few times. The genes are TRBV18 and TRBJ1-2; D call uncertain. CDR1 is KGHSH, CDR2 LQKENI, per germline. This CDR3 has 13 amino acids. V dropped 3 bases and J dropped 4 bases, with 9 bases sitting between them. In DNA form, the CDR3 reads TGTGCCAGCTCACCGGAGTTCACCTATGGCTACACCTTC. Translated, it gives CASSPEFTYGYTF.

This chain uses TRBV20-1 with TRBJ2-3; 7 nucleotides agree with TRBD2. Per germline, CDR1 DFQATT and CDR2 SNEGSKA (reference sequence). This CDR3 spans 15 amino acids. J lost 4 bases, V lost 0 bases, and 7 bases had no gene match. For the CDR3, the DNA is TGCAGTGCTAGAGATCTGGCGGGAGATTCAGATACGCAGTATTTT. Its protein is CSARDLAGDSDTQYF.

The chain joins TRBV6-2 or TRBV6-3 to TRBJ2-7; D ambiguous. Looked up from germline, CDR1 is MNHEY and CDR2 is SVGEGT. V was cut by 2 bases and J by 5 bases, with 7 bases left in between. The CDR3 has 12 residues. This CDR3 is CASSYRTDEQYF. The CDR3 region has the DNA TGTGCCAGCAGTTACCGGACGGACGAGCAGTACTTC.

Points on this clonotype: A much larger clone sits a single nucleotide away, making a read error possible. In this CDR3 the conserved last residue, phenylalanine or tryptophan, is missing, so a read error is likely. V and J are TRBV6-1 and TRBJ2-1, with D tentatively TRBD2 (5 bases). The CDR3 is made up of 13 amino acids. Germline CDR1 and CDR2: MNHNS and SASEGT. The V and J ends lost 5 bases and 10 bases respectively, with 15 bases between them. CDR3 in DNA: TGTGCCAGCAGTAAAAGGTCCGGAGGCGAGCAGTTCTTA. It translates to CASSKRSGGEQFL.

This clonotype has a handful of counts. This chain joins TRBV7-9 and TRBJ2-7; no clear D. CDR1 and CDR2 from the germline V gene are SEHNR and FQNEAQ (reference sequence). Trimming shortened V by 5 bases and J by 4 bases, and 15 bases separated the two germline ends. The CDR3 length is 14 residues. CDR3 sequence reads: CASSLTSAVYEQYF. The DNA of the CDR3 is TGTGCCAGCAGCCTCACGAGTGCAGTGTACGAGCAGTACTTC.

The chain couples TRBV19 to TRBJ1-2; TRBD1 matches at 8 bases. The germline gives CDR1 LNHDA, CDR2 SQIVND (reference sequence). V gave up 3 bases and J gave up 4 bases; unmatched junction bases: 7. The CDR3 spans 15 residues. The CDR3 sequence is CASSMAPTGGYGYTF. CDR3 DNA sequence: TGTGCCAGTAGTATGGCTCCAACAGGGGGCTATGGCTACACCTTC.

J is TRBJ2-1 and V is TRBV12-3 or TRBV12-4, with D perhaps assigned TRBD1 or TRBD2 (5 bases each). The CDR3 sequence is 16 residues long. Trimming pared 4 bases from V and 5 bases from J, leaving 18 bases between. CDR3 sequence: CASSSAGATRDNEQFF. CDR3 bases: TGTGCCAGCAGTTCCGCCGGGGCGACAAGGGACAATGAGCAGTTCTTC.

The CDR3 DNA reads TGTGCCAGCAGCATGGCCCTCGGGTTCACTGAAGCTTTCTTT. Translation: CASSMALGFTEAFF. The gene calls are TRBV7-6 and TRBJ1-1; D gene unclear. Germline CDR1 and CDR2: SGHVS and FNYEAQ. CDR3 length equals 14 residues. The V and J ends lost 5 bases and 4 bases respectively, with 14 bases between them.

This clonotype was counted many times. The gene calls are TRBV7-8 and TRBJ1-2; no clear D. V lost 1 base to trimming and J lost 2 bases, with 5 bases between them. This CDR3 comprises 13 residues. CDR1 SGHVS and CDR2 FQNEAQ come from the germline V gene. The CDR3 reads CASSLVPNYGYTF. The CDR3 DNA reads TGTGCCAGCAGCTTAGTACCAAACTATGGCTACACCTTC.

This sequence joins TRBV6-6 and TRBJ2-7; D is perhaps TRBD2 (6 bases). Germline CDR1 MNHNY, CDR2 SVGAGI (reference sequence). The CDR3 extends over 14 amino acids. V was cut by 5 bases and J by 7 bases, with 18 bases left in between. The CDR3 nucleotides are TGTGCCAGCAGTCAGGAGGGATCATCTTGGGAGCAGTACTTC. Translating gives CASSQEGSSWEQYF.

The sample holds a few counts of this clonotype. The CDR3 reads CSARGGQDEQFF. The CDR3 DNA follows: TGCAGTGCTAGAGGGGGGCAAGATGAGCAGTTCTTC. The chain uses TRBV20-1 and TRBJ2-1; maybe TRBD1 (6 bases). From germline, CDR1 is DFQATT and CDR2 SNEGSKA (reference sequence). With 1 base removed from V and 8 bases from J, the gap between germline ends came to 9 bases. The CDR3 totals 12 residues.

The J gene is TRBJ2-3, the V gene TRBV7-2; a weak D match, TRBD2 (6 bases). The germline V gene encodes CDR1 SGHTA and CDR2 FQGNSA. With 2 bases removed from V and 0 bases from J, the gap between germline ends came to 15 bases. The CDR3 is 17 amino acids. The CDR3, as DNA: TGTGCCAGCAGCTTATATGGCGGGATCTCTAGCACAGATACGCAGTATTTT. As protein: CASSLYGGISSTDTQYF. The variable domain in full, completed from reference TRBV7-2 and TRBJ2-3, reads GAGVSQSPSNKVTEKGKDVELRCDPISGHTALYWYRQSLGQGLEFLIYFQGNSAPDKSGLPSDRFSAERTGGSVSTLTIQRTQQEDSAVYLCASSLYGGISSTDTQYFGPGTRLTVL.

This chain links TRBV11-2 with TRBJ1-5; no firm D call. V was pared by 3 bases and J by 3 bases, with 6 bases between. In germline, CDR1 is SGHAT, CDR2 FQNNGV. This CDR3 has 13 residues. This chain's CDR3 is CASSLSNNQPQHF. CDR3 DNA: TGTGCCAGCAGCTTGTCCAACAATCAGCCCCAGCATTTT.